The 4 T cell receptor beta chains presented below share a single source sample, sequenced in a study of T cell clones after liver transplantation. The table came from immunoSEQ multiplex PCR; TCRdb's copy has only in-frame clones and leaves some out. The table records roughly 73,000 clones, about four fifths of them present only once. The material sequenced was CD4+ T cells from blood, taken before liver transplant. Every receptor here comes from a human donor who received a liver transplant.

The J gene is TRBJ2-7, the V gene TRBV27, with 7 nucleotides matching TRBD2. Germline V gene data show CDR1 as MNHEY and CDR2 as SMNVEV (reference sequence). J was trimmed by 0 bases and V by 2 bases; bases with no gene match: 4. The CDR3 covers 15 residues. The CDR3 loop is CASSLNGRPSYEQYF. CDR3 DNA: TGTGCCAGCAGTTTAAACGGGAGGCCCTCCTACGAGCAGTACTTC.

The V and J genes are TRBV19 and TRBJ2-5; 10 nucleotides match TRBD1. Germline CDR1 reads LNHDA; CDR2 reads SQIVND (reference sequence). The CDR3 runs to 13 residues. The ends lost 5 bases at V and 5 bases at J; junction bases unmatched: 2. The CDR3 sequence is CASSWDRGETQYF. CDR3 coding DNA: TGTGCCAGTAGTTGGGACAGGGGTGAGACCCAGTACTTC.

Note on this clone: Other DNA sequences in the same sample also yield this CDR3. The chain has TRBV7-9 and TRBJ1-4; no reliable D call. The CDR3 contains 16 residues. CDR1 is SEHNR, CDR2 FQNEAQ, per germline (reference sequence). Trimming removed 0 bases from V and 0 bases from J, with 8 bases in between. The CDR3 nucleotides read TGTGCCAGCAGCTTAGCGACGGGAGCAACTAATGAAAAACTGTTTTTT. Its protein product is CASSLATGATNEKLFF.

The chain employs TRBV2 and TRBJ1-3; D call uncertain. V was clipped by 4 bases and J by 4 bases, with 8 bases between them. CDR3 length: 13 amino acids. Germline CDR1 SNHLY, CDR2 FYNNEI. The CDR3 DNA reads TGTGCCAGCAGTGGCGAGGCGGGAAACACCATATATTTT. This sequence encodes CASSGEAGNTIYF.